A single sample gave rise to the 30 T cell receptor beta chains below, sequenced in a study of shared clonotypes between healthy human individuals. Clones were read by immunoSEQ multiplex PCR, and TCRdb kept only the in-frame ones, dropping some. The table includes millions of clones, around 94% detected once. Sequenced sample: naive CD4+ T cells sorted from blood. Subset defined: CD45RA+ positively selected. The receptors derive from a man aged 18 to 30 in good health.

The chain links TRBV5-1 to TRBJ2-6; D not resolved. Trimming took 0 bases from V and 2 from J, leaving 6 bases between them. Germline CDR1 and CDR2: SGHRS and YFSETQ. This CDR3 comprises 15 residues. In nucleotides, the CDR3 is TGCGCCAGCAGCTTGGGTAGGACTGGGGCCAACGTCCTGACTTTC. This gives the protein CASSLGRTGANVLTF.

This clone was observed a few times. Different DNA sequences within this sample yield the same CDR3. V gene TRBV5-1 combines with J gene TRBJ2-7, with 8 bases matching TRBD2. The trim removed 0 bases at V and 2 bases at J, leaving 4 bases unmatched. Germline V gene sequence: CDR1 SGHRS, CDR2 YFSETQ. CDR3 size: 15 residues. Written as DNA, the CDR3 is TGCGCCAGCAGCTTGGGGGGGACTAGTCCCTACGAGCAGTACTTC. Its protein product is CASSLGGTSPYEQYF.

V gene TRBV5-6 combines with J gene TRBJ1-2; D unresolved. The ends were cut back, 5 bases at V and 8 bases at J, with 16 bases in the middle. There are 13 residues in the CDR3. Per germline, CDR1 SGHDT and CDR2 YYEEEE. In nucleotides, the CDR3 is TGTGCCAGCAGTTTGCGAAGAATAGACGGCTACACCTTC. The encoded protein is CASSLRRIDGYTF.

The chain employs TRBV7-9 and TRBJ2-5; weak D call: TRBD2 (6 bases). Germline assignment: CDR1 SEHNR and CDR2 FQNEAQ (reference sequence). The V gene lost 6 bases and the J gene lost 5 bases, with 19 bases spanning the gap. CDR3 size: 15 residues. The CDR3 DNA reads as TGTGCCAGCAGTCAGCGGGCAGGGAAAGTCGAGACCCAGTACTTC. As protein: CASSQRAGKVETQYF.

The chain is built from TRBV28 and TRBJ1-2; possible D gene TRBD1, 5 bases. The CDR3 totals 15 residues. CDR1 and CDR2 from the germline V gene are MDHEN and SYDVKM. Trimming pared 3 bases from V and 3 bases from J, leaving 14 bases between. This CDR3 is CASSFIGEPDYGYTF. The DNA of the CDR3 is TGTGCCAGCAGTTTTATAGGGGAACCAGACTATGGCTACACCTTC.

Details on this clone: Other nucleotide sequences from this sample produce the same CDR3. The chain links TRBV5-1 to TRBJ2-3; D may be TRBD1 (5 bases). Germline loops: CDR1 SGHRS, CDR2 YFSETQ. Trimming removed 0 bases from V and 0 bases from J, with 8 bases in between. This CDR3 spans 15 amino acids. CDR3 nucleotide sequence: TGCGCCAGCAGCTTGGGGGGCAGGAGCACAGATACGCAGTATTTT. This encodes CASSLGGRSTDTQYF.

The chain couples TRBV6-5 to TRBJ1-2; 9 bases align to TRBD1. Germline loops: CDR1 MNHEY, CDR2 SVGAGI. The junction had 5 bases not matched to a gene; V was cut back by 6 bases and J by 3 bases. CDR3 length equals 14 residues. CDR3 amino acids: CASSRTGADYGYTF. The CDR3 DNA sequence: TGTGCCAGCAGCCGGACAGGGGCAGACTATGGCTACACCTTC.

The chain is built from TRBV21-1 and TRBJ2-5. TRBV21-1 is classified as a pseudogene. This CDR3 contains 16 residues. CDR3 coding DNA: TGTGCCAGCAGCAAAGAATGGGGGGCGCACCAAGAGACCCAGTACTTC. Translation gives CASSKEWGAHQETQYF.

The chain has TRBV7-2 and TRBJ2-5, with 7 bases aligning to TRBD1. Germline lookup yields CDR1 SGHTA and CDR2 FQGNSA. J lost 11 bases, V lost 4 bases, and 7 bases had no gene match. The CDR3 covers 12 residues. This CDR3 is CASSSRQGSQYF. The DNA for the CDR3 is TGTGCCAGCAGCTCACGACAGGGATCGCAGTACTTC.

This clone was detected only once. The same CDR3 is also encoded by other DNA sequences in this sample. V is TRBV5-1 and J is TRBJ2-5; no firm D call. Germline lookup yields CDR1 SGHRS and CDR2 YFSETQ. CDR3 length: 12 amino acids. Trimming pared 5 bases from V and 0 bases from J, leaving 5 bases between. The CDR3 DNA reads TGCGCCAGCAGTGCATACCAAGAGACCCAGTACTTC. This encodes CASSAYQETQYF. The full variable domain, rest sourced from reference TRBV5-1 and TRBJ2-5, is KAGVTQTPRYLIKTRGQQVTLSCSPISGHRSVSWYQQTPGQGLQFLFEYFSETQRNKGNFPGRFSGRQFSNSRSEMNVSTLELGDSALYLCASSAYQETQYFGPGTRLLVL.

This clone has a single count. This chain connects TRBV12-2 to TRBJ1-5; the table's TRBD1 call for D was not verified on the DNA. TRBV12-2 is tagged as a pseudogene. There are 16 residues in the CDR3. The CDR3 DNA is TGTGCAAGTCGCTTAGCGCGAGGACAGAGGAGTCAGCCCCAGCATTTT. Its translation: CASRLARGQRSQPQHF.

On this clone itself: At the DNA level, this CDR3 is encoded by other sequences in the same sample as well. The CDR3: CASSPGQGDYGYTF. The CDR3, as DNA: TGTGCCAGCAGTCCAGGACAGGGTGACTATGGCTACACCTTC. The chain links TRBV7-9 to TRBJ1-2, with 8 bases identical to TRBD1. After removal of 6 bases from V and 3 bases from J, the junction contained 6 bases not matched to a gene. CDR1 and CDR2 (germline): SEHNR, FQNEAQ (reference sequence). The CDR3 is 14 amino acids.

The chain recombines TRBV11-3 with TRBJ2-1, with 11 positions matching TRBD2. CDR3 length: 14 amino acids. The V gene end was trimmed by 5 bases and the J gene end by 10 bases; junction bases not matched to a gene: 7. Germline lookup yields CDR1 SGHNT and CDR2 YENEEA. Written as DNA, the CDR3 is TGTGCCAGCAGCCCACGGCGGACTAGCGGGGAGCAGTTCTTC. Amino acids: CASSPRRTSGEQFF.

The rearrangement links TRBV5-4 to TRBJ1-2; 9 positions agree with TRBD1. The V segment lost 4 bases and the J segment 4 bases; nucleotides outside the gene matches: 14. CDR3 length: 17 residues. Germline V gives CDR1 SGHNT, CDR2 YYREEE (reference sequence). The CDR3 is CASSPAGQGRGSYGYTF. CDR3 coding DNA: TGTGCCAGCAGCCCGGCGGGACAGGGAAGGGGTAGCTATGGCTACACCTTC.

This clone was counted a single time. The chain recombines TRBV28 with TRBJ1-1; no clear D gene. The CDR3 consists of 12 residues. V dropped 6 bases and J dropped 10 bases, with 15 bases sitting between them. The V gene's germline CDR1 is MDHEN and CDR2 SYDVKM. The DNA for the CDR3 is TGTGCCAGCAGGCCCGGGAAGTCGGGAGCTTTCTTT. Residues: CASRPGKSGAFF.

The chain links TRBV11-2 to TRBJ2-2; 8 positions agree with TRBD2. This CDR3 has 18 amino acids. Germline CDR1 SGHAT, CDR2 FQNNGV. Trimming at V came to 1 base and at J to 4 bases, leaving 11 bases not matched to a gene. The CDR3: CASSLVAGGAAGTGELFF. CDR3 nucleotide sequence: TGTGCCAGCAGCTTAGTGGCCGGGGGGGCCGCTGGCACCGGGGAGCTGTTTTTT.

The chain carries TRBV14 and TRBJ2-7; D is unclear. This CDR3 is 11 amino acids long. The V gene's germline CDR1 is SGHDN and CDR2 FVKESK. V lost 1 base and J lost 5, with 3 bases in between. The CDR3 DNA follows: TGTGCCAGCAGCCAAGCCAACGAGCAGTACTTC. This codes for CASSQANEQYF.

In nucleotides, the CDR3 is TGTGCCAGCAGCTTTACTTCCGGGACACGGAACACTGAAGCTTTCTTT. This gives the protein CASSFTSGTRNTEAFF. The chain recombines TRBV5-8 with TRBJ1-1, with a tentative D call TRBD1 (6 bases). From germline, CDR1 is SGHTS and CDR2 YDEGEE. The V gene lost 2 bases and the J gene lost 1 base, with 15 bases spanning the gap. This CDR3 is 16 amino acids long.

The J gene is TRBJ1-1, the V gene TRBV28; D is uncertain. This CDR3 has 13 amino acids. The V gene's germline CDR1 is MDHEN and CDR2 SYDVKM. The V and J ends lost 5 bases and 1 base respectively, with 8 bases between them. CDR3 sequence (DNA): TGTGCCAGCAGTAACCCACAGAACACTGAAGCTTTCTTT. It codes for CASSNPQNTEAFF.

The chain recombines TRBV7-2 with TRBJ2-1, with TRBD2 identical over 8 bases. There are 16 residues in the CDR3. After removal of 3 bases from V and 2 bases from J, the junction contained 6 bases not matched to a gene. Germline V gene data show CDR1 as SGHTA and CDR2 as FQGNSA. In nucleotides, the CDR3 is TGTGCCAGCAGCTTTGTCCGGGGGGGACCCTACAATGAGCAGTTCTTC. This translates into CASSFVRGGPYNEQFF.

This clone was observed once. V usage is TRBV19 and J usage is TRBJ1-5; D is ambiguous. The CDR3 is 12 residues long. CDR1 and CDR2 (germline): LNHDA, SQIVND (reference sequence). Trimming pared 8 bases from V and 3 bases from J, leaving 8 bases between. CDR3 in DNA: TGTGCCAGTTCTAAGTTCAATCAGCCCCAGCATTTT. Amino acid sequence: CASSKFNQPQHF.

The chain is built from TRBV30 and TRBJ2-3; 8 bases match TRBD1. Germline loops: CDR1 GTSNPN, CDR2 SVGIG (reference sequence). The CDR3 covers 15 residues. Trimming at V came to 1 base and at J to 1 base, leaving 4 bases not matched to a gene. This CDR3 is CAWSGQGAGTDTQYF. CDR3 in DNA: TGTGCCTGGAGTGGCCAGGGGGCCGGCACAGATACGCAGTATTTT.

Points on this clone: In the same sample, other DNA sequences code for this CDR3. The chain carries TRBV5-1 and TRBJ2-2; 7 bases agree with TRBD1. The J segment lost 0 bases and the V segment lost 3 bases, leaving 2 bases of the junction unmatched. This CDR3 region has 15 residues. The germline V gene encodes CDR1 SGHRS and CDR2 YFSETQ. The chain's CDR3 is CASSSDRPNTGELFF. CDR3 in DNA: TGCGCCAGCAGCTCGGACAGGCCGAACACCGGGGAGCTGTTTTTT.

The chain uses TRBV7-9 and TRBJ1-2; unclear D gene. This CDR3 region has 12 residues. Germline values: CDR1 SEHNR, CDR2 FQNEAQ (reference sequence). Trimming shortened V by 0 bases and J by 8 bases, and 7 bases separated the two germline ends. CDR3 nucleotide sequence: TGTGCCAGCAGCTTAGCGTCCCAGGGCTACACCTTC. This sequence encodes CASSLASQGYTF.

V gene TRBV18 combines with J gene TRBJ2-1; a possible D gene is TRBD1 (5 bases). The CDR3 has 11 residues. V gave up 5 bases and J gave up 12 bases, with 11 bases separating them. Germline lookup yields CDR1 KGHSH and CDR2 LQKENI. Here the CDR3 DNA reads TGTGCCAGCTCATCCCAGGGCGTGCAGTTCTTC. Its protein product is CASSSQGVQFF. Variable domain in full (rest from reference TRBV18 and TRBJ2-1): NAGVMQNPRHLVRRRGQEARLRCSPMKGHSHVYWYRQLPEEGLKFMVYLQKENIIDESGMPKERFSAEFPKEGPSILRIQQVVRGDSAAYFCASSSQGVQFFGPGTRLTVL.

In DNA, the CDR3 is TGTGCCAGCAGCTTAATGGATAATTCACCCCTCCACTTT. Its translation is CASSLMDNSPLHF. This rearrangement joins TRBV27 to TRBJ1-6; D not certain. The CDR3 contains 13 residues. Germline V gene data show CDR1 as MNHEY and CDR2 as SMNVEV (reference sequence). Trimming removed 6 bases from V and 5 bases from J, with 8 bases in between.

V and J are TRBV11-2 and TRBJ2-5, with 11 bases aligning to TRBD2. The CDR3 has 19 residues. The junction had 11 bases not matched to a gene; V was cut back by 2 bases and J by 0 bases. In germline, CDR1 is SGHAT, CDR2 FQNNGV. CDR3 nucleotides: TGTGCCAGCAGCTTAAGTCCCTTAGTAGCGGGGGGGTACCAAGAGACCCAGTACTTC. Translation: CASSLSPLVAGGYQETQYF.

Notes on this clone: The same CDR3 can be traced to other DNA sequences in this sample. The chain couples TRBV5-1 to TRBJ2-3, with D possibly TRBD1 on 6 matching bases. Deletions cut 0 bases from V and 3 bases from J, with 8 bases between. Germline values: CDR1 SGHRS, CDR2 YFSETQ. The CDR3 sequence is 14 residues long. The CDR3 bases are TGCGCCAGCAGCTTGGGACAGGAGACAGATACGCAGTATTTT. Protein sequence: CASSLGQETDTQYF.

This rearrangement joins TRBV7-2 to TRBJ1-1; D is unresolved. Germline V gene data show CDR1 as SGHTA and CDR2 as FQGNSA. V lost 5 bases and J lost 7, with 11 bases in between. The CDR3 runs 12 residues. This CDR3 reads CASSRSGNEAFF. The DNA of the CDR3 is TGTGCCAGCAGCCGTTCGGGGAATGAAGCTTTCTTT.

V and J are TRBV5-8 and TRBJ2-3; 12 bases align to TRBD1. Germline CDR1 SGHTS, CDR2 YDEGEE. Trimming removed 1 base from V and 9 bases from J; junction bases left unmatched: 6. The CDR3 extends over 15 amino acids. The CDR3 DNA follows: TGTGCCAGCAGCTTGAGGGACAGGGGGCGACGGACGCAGTATTTT. Encoded protein: CASSLRDRGRRTQYF. Combining the CDR3 with reference TRBV5-8 and TRBJ2-3 gives the whole variable domain EAGVTQSPTHLIKTRGQQATLRCSPISGHTSVYWYQQALGLGLQFLLWYDEGEERNRGNFPPRFSGRQFPNYSSELNVNALELEDSALYLCASSLRDRGRRTQYFGPGTRLTVL.